Listed below are T cell receptor beta chains from one sample, sequenced in a study of T cells in Graves' hyperthyroidism and ophthalmopathy. In TCRdb, the multiplex PCR reads were re-called with MiXCR into one record per CDR3 protein. This sample carries fewer than 600,000 distinct CDR3 sequences, around 15% of them seen once, and the ten largest clones take less than 20%. The sample consisted of blood. The receptor source for this set is a woman aged 18-29 years with Graves' hyperthyroidism. CDR3s leave out the opening cysteine and the closing phenylalanine or tryptophan.

J gene: TRBJ2-1
V gene: TRBV11-2
CDR3 protein: ASSLERDLLNEQF

J gene: TRBJ2-3
V gene: TRBV28
CDR3 protein: AIVGQSSTDTQY

J gene: TRBJ1-6
V gene: TRBV12-3/TRBV12-4
CDR3 protein: ASASGGGSPLH

J gene: TRBJ2-7
V gene: TRBV2
CDR3 protein: ASTWTGGYEQY

J gene: TRBJ1-1
V gene: TRBV3-1
CDR3 protein: ASTRGGEVTEAF

J gene: TRBJ1-1
V gene: TRBV11-1
CDR3 protein: ASSLYRGANTEAF

J gene: TRBJ2-1
V gene: TRBV27
CDR3 protein: ASSLVAGAGDEQF

J gene: TRBJ1-5
V gene: TRBV30
CDR3 protein: AWSVGANQPQH

J gene: TRBJ2-7
V gene: TRBV6-5
CDR3 protein: ASSYSPGTSGSYEQY

J gene: TRBJ2-2
V gene: TRBV2
CDR3 protein: ASGGVAANTGELF

J gene: TRBJ2-3
V gene: TRBV11-2
CDR3 protein: ASSGWSLAGDRSDTQY

J gene: TRBJ2-7
V gene: TRBV13
CDR3 protein: ASSLRLDSYEQY

J gene: TRBJ2-7
V gene: TRBV29-1
CDR3 protein: SVVLAGATYEQY

J gene: TRBJ2-1
V gene: TRBV19
CDR3 protein: ASSPDRGRSSYNEQF

J gene: TRBJ1-2
V gene: TRBV20-1
CDR3 protein: SAPLGYYGFT

J gene: TRBJ2-1
V gene: TRBV28
CDR3 protein: ASSGNEQF

J gene: TRBJ1-4
V gene: TRBV5-5
CDR3 protein: ASSLDPTNEKLF

J gene: TRBJ1-2
V gene: TRBV20-1
CDR3 protein: SALQDSRSSYGYT

J gene: TRBJ2-2
V gene: TRBV9
CDR3 protein: ASSGPPGQNTGELF

J gene: TRBJ1-1
V gene: TRBV10-3
CDR3 protein: AIRTDRGKNTEAF

J gene: TRBJ1-5
V gene: TRBV6-1
CDR3 protein: ASSEGASQPQH

J gene: TRBJ2-3
V gene: TRBV27
CDR3 protein: ASAYTDTQY

J gene: TRBJ1-2
V gene: TRBV18
CDR3 protein: ASSPSTGLHLNGYT

J gene: TRBJ1-1
V gene: TRBV12-3/TRBV12-4
CDR3 protein: ASTLGTEAF

J gene: TRBJ2-7
V gene: TRBV7-9
CDR3 protein: ASSSASGGGISSYEQY

J gene: TRBJ2-1
V gene: TRBV5-1
CDR3 protein: ASSLVSYRALMRVNNEQF

J gene: TRBJ1-5
V gene: TRBV5-1
CDR3 protein: ASSLGLSDQPQH

J gene: TRBJ1-1
V gene: TRBV18
CDR3 protein: ASSLNQGEAEAF

J gene: TRBJ1-2
V gene: TRBV7-2
CDR3 protein: ASSSDRGTAYGYT

J gene: TRBJ1-5
V gene: TRBV27
CDR3 protein: ASSLSLGGQGYNQPQH

J gene: TRBJ2-3
V gene: TRBV10-3
CDR3 protein: AISDLGQIDTQY

J gene: TRBJ2-1
V gene: TRBV6-2/TRBV6-3
CDR3 protein: ASSSGLAGGRNYNEQF

J gene: TRBJ2-1
V gene: TRBV12-3/TRBV12-4
CDR3 protein: ASTLTNEQF

J gene: TRBJ2-5
V gene: TRBV24-1
CDR3 protein: ATSDIPQETQY

J gene: TRBJ1-2
V gene: TRBV6-1
CDR3 protein: ASRDSIRGLYYRYGYT

J gene: TRBJ2-3
V gene: TRBV24-1
CDR3 protein: ATSDRPPDTQY

J gene: TRBJ2-1
V gene: TRBV29-1
CDR3 protein: SVGGGPHNEQF

J gene: TRBJ2-3
V gene: TRBV6-5
CDR3 protein: ASSYWGGGGTDTQY

J gene: TRBJ2-5
V gene: TRBV11-2
CDR3 protein: ASSYSGTSDETQY

J gene: TRBJ2-1
V gene: TRBV11-2
CDR3 protein: ASSFRTSGRGEQF

J gene: TRBJ2-2
V gene: TRBV5-4
CDR3 protein: ASSYSGSVSTGELF